The rows below give T cell receptor beta chains drawn from one sample of a study of cytomegalovirus exposure and HLA in healthy donors. The method was immunoSEQ multiplex PCR; TCRdb's version includes in-frame clones alone and lacks a portion of them. The sample gives some 100,000 clones, about 75% of which show up once; about 4.9% is in the top ten. Sequencing was carried out using PBMCs. The receptors derive from a woman aged 18-35 years in good health and CMV-seropositive. Each CDR3 is given without its conserved first and last residue. Fields, in order: V gene, CDR3 length, CDR3 protein.

>TRBV11-3|15
ASSLGSLTGSTDTQY
>TRBV29-1|9
SARGVGELF
>TRBV5-4|13
ASSAPGTATTEAF
>TRBV4-3|13
ASSQGASGTYEQY
>TRBV19|11
ASSLGTSYDQF
>TRBV7-7|9
ASGRNQPQH
>TRBV9|10
AQGGQVIGYT
>TRBV19|11
ASSISRVYEQY
>TRBV5-1|15
ASTQRGLAGGTDTQY
>TRBV27|14
ASSLALTGATYEQY
>TRBV5-6|14
ASSLWGLAGANEQY
>TRBV11-2|17
ASSLGGTSGRGITYEQY
>TRBV25-1|12
ASNAEAGAYEQY
>TRBV5-1|13
ASRKSGTGANEQF
>TRBV11-2|12
ASGGTGEGTEAF
>TRBV7-2|14
ASSLGDRGMNTEAF
>TRBV4-1|14
ASSLEGTSGFYEQY
>TRBV27|11
ASMSSGANVLT
>TRBV28|12
ASSRSGGSYEQY
>TRBV18|18
ASSPPLGTGEEATNEKLF
>TRBV4-3|11
ASSQENRGTQY
>TRBV30|14
AWIPYSGLGPYEQY
>TRBV29-1|12
SVVWRALSYEQY
>TRBV11-1|12
ASSRGQGEGEQY
>TRBV7-9|12
ASSVSQGSLGYT
>TRBV4-3|13
ASSQGGLALVEQF
>TRBV6-4|14
ASSENREPGANVLT
>TRBV21-1|15
AIPLNGRAATENEQY
>TRBV19|13
ASSARDSVSYEQY
>TRBV7-3|14
ASSRGRGQLNTEAF
>TRBV19|11
ATSTSGRGEQF
>TRBV6-1|15
ASSEHVGVTGYNEQF
>TRBV28|13
ASISTSGVTDTQY
>TRBV5-1|13
ASSLADSANYGYT
>TRBV19|12
ASTGQGPNYGYT
>TRBV2|12
ASSEPTENQPQH
>TRBV4-3|16
ASSQENIAEIAKNIQY
>TRBV6-1|12
ASKLAGGTDTQY
>TRBV7-9|12
ASSPRLSYNEQF
>TRBV20-1|9
SAIEPPPGD
>TRBV7-7|11
ASSSGLTGTQY
>TRBV5-1|12
ASSRSLAGDEQY